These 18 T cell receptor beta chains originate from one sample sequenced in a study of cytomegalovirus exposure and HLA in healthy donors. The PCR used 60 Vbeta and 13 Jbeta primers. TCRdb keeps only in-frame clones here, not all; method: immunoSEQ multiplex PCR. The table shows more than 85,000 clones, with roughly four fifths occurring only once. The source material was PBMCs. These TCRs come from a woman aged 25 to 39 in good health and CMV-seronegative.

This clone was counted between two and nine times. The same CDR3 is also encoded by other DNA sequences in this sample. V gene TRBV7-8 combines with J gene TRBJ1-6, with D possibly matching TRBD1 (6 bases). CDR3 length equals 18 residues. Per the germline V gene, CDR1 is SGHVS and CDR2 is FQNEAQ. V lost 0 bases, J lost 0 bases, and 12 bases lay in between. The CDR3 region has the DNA TGTGCCAGCAGCTTAGCGCGGCAGGGGAGCTCCTATAATTCACCCCTCCACTTT. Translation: CASSLARQGSSYNSPLHF. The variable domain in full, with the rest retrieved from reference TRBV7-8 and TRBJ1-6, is GAGVSQSPRYKVAKRGQDVALRCDPISGHVSLFWYQQALGQGPEFLTYFQNEAQLDKSGLPSDRFFAERPEGSVSTLKIQRTQQEDSAVYLCASSLARQGSSYNSPLHFGNGTRLTVT.

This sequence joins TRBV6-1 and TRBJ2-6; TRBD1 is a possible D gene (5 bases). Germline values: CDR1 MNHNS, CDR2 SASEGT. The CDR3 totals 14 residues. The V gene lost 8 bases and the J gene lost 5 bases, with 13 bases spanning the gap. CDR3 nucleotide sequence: TGTGCCAGCGGGGCTCCTGCCCGGGCCAACGTCCTGACTTTC. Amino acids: CASGAPARANVLTF.

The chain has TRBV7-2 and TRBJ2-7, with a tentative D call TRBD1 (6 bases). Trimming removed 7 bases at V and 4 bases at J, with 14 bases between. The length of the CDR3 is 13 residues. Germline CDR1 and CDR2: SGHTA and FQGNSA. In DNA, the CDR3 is TGTGCCAGCATTAGGCCAGGGACATACGAGCAGTACTTC. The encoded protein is CASIRPGTYEQYF.

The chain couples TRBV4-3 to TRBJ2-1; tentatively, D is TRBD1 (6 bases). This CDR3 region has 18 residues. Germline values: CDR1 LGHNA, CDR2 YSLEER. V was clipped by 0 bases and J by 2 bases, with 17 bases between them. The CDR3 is CASSQETGQTDTYNEQFF. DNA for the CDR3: TGCGCCAGCAGCCAAGAGACAGGCCAGACAGATACCTACAATGAGCAGTTCTTC.

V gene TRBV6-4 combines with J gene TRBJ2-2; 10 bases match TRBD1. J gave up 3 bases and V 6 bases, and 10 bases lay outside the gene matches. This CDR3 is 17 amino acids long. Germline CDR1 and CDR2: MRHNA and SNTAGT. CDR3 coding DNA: TGTGCCAGCAGCCAACGAGAAGGGACAGGGGACACCGGGGAGCTGTTTTTT. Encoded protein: CASSQREGTGDTGELFF.

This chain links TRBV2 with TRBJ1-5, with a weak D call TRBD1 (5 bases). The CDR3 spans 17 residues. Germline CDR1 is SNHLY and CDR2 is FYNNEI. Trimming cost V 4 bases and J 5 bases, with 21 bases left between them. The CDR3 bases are TGTGCCAGCAGTGTTAGAGTGGGGCAGGGAGGGGATCAGCCCCAGCATTTT. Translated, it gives CASSVRVGQGGDQPQHF.

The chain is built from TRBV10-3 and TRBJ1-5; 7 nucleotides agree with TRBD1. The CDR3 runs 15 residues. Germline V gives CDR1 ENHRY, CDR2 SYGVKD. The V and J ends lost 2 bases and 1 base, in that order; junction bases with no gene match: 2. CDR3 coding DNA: TGTGCCATCAGTGAGGACAGGGCAAGCAATCAGCCCCAGCATTTT. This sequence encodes CAISEDRASNQPQHF.

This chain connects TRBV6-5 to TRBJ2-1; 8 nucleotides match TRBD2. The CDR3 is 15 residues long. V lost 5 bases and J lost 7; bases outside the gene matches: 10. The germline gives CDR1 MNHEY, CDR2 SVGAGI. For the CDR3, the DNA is TGTGCCAGCAGTAAGAGCGGGAGCCACTGGAATGAGCAGTTCTTC. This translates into CASSKSGSHWNEQFF.

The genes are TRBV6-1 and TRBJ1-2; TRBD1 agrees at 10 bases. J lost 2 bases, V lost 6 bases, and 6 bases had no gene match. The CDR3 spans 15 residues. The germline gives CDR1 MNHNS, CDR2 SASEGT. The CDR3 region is CASSPGQGINYGYTF. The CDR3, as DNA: TGTGCCAGCAGCCCGGGACAGGGGATAAACTATGGCTACACCTTC.

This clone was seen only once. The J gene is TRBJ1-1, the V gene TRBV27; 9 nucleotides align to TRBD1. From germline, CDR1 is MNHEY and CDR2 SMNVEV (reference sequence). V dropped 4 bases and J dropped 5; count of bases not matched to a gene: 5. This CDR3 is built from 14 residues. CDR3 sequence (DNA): TGTGCCAGCAGTTCTACAGACAGGGGGACTGAAGCTTTCTTT. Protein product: CASSSTDRGTEAFF.

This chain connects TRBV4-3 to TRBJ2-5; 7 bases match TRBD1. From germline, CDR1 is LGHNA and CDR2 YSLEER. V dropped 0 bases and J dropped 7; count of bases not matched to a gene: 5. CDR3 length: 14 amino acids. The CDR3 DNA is TGCGCCAGCAGCCAAGATGGCAGGGGGAGGACCCAGTACTTC. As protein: CASSQDGRGRTQYF.

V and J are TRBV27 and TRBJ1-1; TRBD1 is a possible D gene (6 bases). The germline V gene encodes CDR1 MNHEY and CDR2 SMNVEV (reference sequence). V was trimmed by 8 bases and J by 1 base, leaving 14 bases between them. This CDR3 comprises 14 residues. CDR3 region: CASRVAGANTEAFF. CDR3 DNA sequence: TGTGCCAGCCGTGTCGCAGGGGCGAACACTGAAGCTTTCTTT.

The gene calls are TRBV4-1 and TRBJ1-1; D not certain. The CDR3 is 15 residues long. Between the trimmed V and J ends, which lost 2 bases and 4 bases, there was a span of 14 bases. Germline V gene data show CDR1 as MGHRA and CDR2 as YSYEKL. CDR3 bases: TGCGCCAGCAGCCAATATCAGGAGGTGGGCACTGAAGCTTTCTTT. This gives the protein CASSQYQEVGTEAFF.

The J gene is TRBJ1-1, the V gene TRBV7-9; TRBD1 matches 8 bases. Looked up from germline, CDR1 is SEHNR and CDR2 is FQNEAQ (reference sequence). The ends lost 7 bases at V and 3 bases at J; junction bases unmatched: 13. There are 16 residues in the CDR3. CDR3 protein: CASTTIDRGRDTEAFF. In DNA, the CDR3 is TGTGCCAGCACTACAATCGACAGGGGAAGGGACACTGAAGCTTTCTTT.

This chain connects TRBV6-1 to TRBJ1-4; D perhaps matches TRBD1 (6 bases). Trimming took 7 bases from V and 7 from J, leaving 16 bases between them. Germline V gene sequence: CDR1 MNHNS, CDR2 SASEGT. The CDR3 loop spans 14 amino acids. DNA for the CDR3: TGTGCCAGCAAGACTCCGGAACAGGGTGAAAAACTGTTTTTT. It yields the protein CASKTPEQGEKLFF.

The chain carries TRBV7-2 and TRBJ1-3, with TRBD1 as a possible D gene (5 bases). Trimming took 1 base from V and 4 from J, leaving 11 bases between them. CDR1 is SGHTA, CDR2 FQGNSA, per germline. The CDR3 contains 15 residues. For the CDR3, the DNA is TGTGCCAGCAGCTTAGTGAAGGGGCTGGGAAACACCATATATTTT. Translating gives CASSLVKGLGNTIYF.

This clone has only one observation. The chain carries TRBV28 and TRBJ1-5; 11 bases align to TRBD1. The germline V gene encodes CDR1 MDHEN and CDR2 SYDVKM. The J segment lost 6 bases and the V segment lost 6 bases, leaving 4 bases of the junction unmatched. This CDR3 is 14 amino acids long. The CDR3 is CASRWTGGFQPQHF. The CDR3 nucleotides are TGTGCCAGCAGGTGGACAGGGGGCTTTCAGCCCCAGCATTTT.

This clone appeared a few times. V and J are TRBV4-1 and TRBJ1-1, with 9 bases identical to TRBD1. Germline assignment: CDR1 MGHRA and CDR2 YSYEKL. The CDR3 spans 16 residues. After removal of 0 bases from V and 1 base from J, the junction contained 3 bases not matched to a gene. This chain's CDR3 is CASSQDWGQGNTEAFF. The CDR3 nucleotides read TGCGCCAGCAGCCAAGATTGGGGACAGGGGAACACTGAAGCTTTCTTT.